This TCR beta chain emerged from a study of beta chain features in type 1 diabetes. Study findings and constraints: Across patients, naive, central memory and Treg TCRB repertoires exhibited apparently greater similarity than was observed across healthy donors. For Type 1 diabetes patients, all four CD4+ subsets carried TCRB CDR3s that were moderately but significantly shorter.

Expressed TCRB transcripts were sequenced because the isolated RNA had all been reverse transcribed beforehand. The protocol was immunoSEQ multiplex PCR, while the TCRdb copy is restricted to in-frame clones and leaves out a portion. The data show around 140,000 clones, with around 13% seen just once and 1.3% held by the top ten. Every donor had blood drawn once into heparin, approximately 120 mL on average. Stem cell-like memory, regulatory, central memory and naive CD4+ cells were sorted via CD45RO/CCR7/CD25/CD127/CD95/CD27. This clone has more than one count but fewer than ten. Its matching antigen is unknown. CDR1 and CDR2 from the germline V gene are SQVTM and ANQGSEA. The CDR3 covers 13 residues. The V and J ends lost 1 base and 10 bases respectively, with 14 bases between them.

The V and J genes are TRBV29-1 and TRBJ2-1; TRBD1 is a possible D gene (6 bases). The source of this sequence is a man between 18 and 35 years old with type 1 diabetes. Sequencing used central memory CD4+ T cells from blood. CDR3 sequence (DNA): TGCAGCGTTGAAGTGGGGGCGGGTGGGGAGCAGTTCTTC. This translates into CSVEVGAGGEQFF.